This is a list of T cell receptor beta chains from one sample in a study of CXCR3 chemokines and chemotherapy response in bladder cancer. TCRdb reprocessed the PCR reads via MiXCR and lists one record per CDR3 protein. The top ten hold around 26% of the sample, which has over 10,000 distinct CDR3 sequences, around 12% seen once. The sample was acquired from a patient whose treatment included neoadjuvant chemotherapy. The receptors were sampled from a human donor with bladder cancer that did not respond to neoadjuvant chemotherapy. Both conserved end residues are part of each CDR3. D genes are given only for firm matches. Clone size is shown for a subset of rows, as once, few, many or a class of expanded clone.

TRBJ2-3 | TRBV10-3 | TRBD2 | many | CAITAGLSSTDTQYF | TGTGCCATCACAGCGGGGCTCTCTAGCACAGATACGCAGTATTTT
TRBJ1-1 | TRBV28 | NA | many | CASRPGTSVEAFF | TGTGCCAGCAGACCCGGGACCTCAGTTGAAGCTTTCTTT
TRBJ2-7 | TRBV27 | NA | many | CASSRPGSRSYEQYF | TGTGCCAGCAGTAGGCCCGGGAGCAGGTCCTACGAGCAGTACTTC
TRBJ2-7 | TRBV6-6 | TRBD1 | NA | CASSYSPGTGGQQYF | TGTGCCAGCAGTTACTCCCCCGGGACAGGGGGCCAGCAGTACTTC
TRBJ2-5 | TRBV6-6 | TRBD2 | many | CASGLAGAYQETQYF | TGTGCCAGCGGCCTAGCGGGGGCGTACCAAGAGACCCAGTACTTC
TRBJ2-1 | TRBV30 | TRBD2 | many | CAWSPLASYNEQFF | TGTGCCTGGAGTCCACTAGCGTCTTACAATGAGCAGTTCTTC
TRBJ2-1 | TRBV20-1 | TRBD2 | few | CSAFGTSGLNEQFF | TGCAGTGCTTTCGGGACTAGCGGGCTAAATGAGCAGTTCTTC
TRBJ1-2 | TRBV6-6 | NA | many | CASSSGLNYGYTF | TGTGCCAGCAGTTCGGGCCTTAACTATGGCTACACCTTC
TRBJ1-1 | TRBV20-1 | NA | NA | CSASDTPGTEAFF | TGCAGTGCTAGCGACACCCCGGGGACTGAAGCTTTCTTT
TRBJ1-5 | TRBV18 | TRBD1 | many | CASSPGTGDQPQHF | TGTGCCAGCTCACCGGGGACAGGGGATCAGCCCCAGCATTTT
TRBJ2-7 | TRBV27 | TRBD1 | many | CASSSRTGGYEQYF | TGTGCCAGCAGTTCGCGGACAGGGGGCTACGAGCAGTACTTC
TRBJ1-4 | TRBV12-3/TRBV12-4 | NA | few | CASSTGDRENEKLFF | TGTGCCAGCAGTACCGGGGATCGCGAAAATGAAAAACTGTTTTTT
TRBJ2-1 | TRBV27 | NA | NA | CASSISDSEQFF | TGTGCCAGCAGTATCTCGGACAGTGAGCAGTTCTTC
TRBJ2-3 | TRBV5-4 | NA | few | CASSLGQMNTDTQYF | TGTGCCAGCAGCTTGGGACAGATGAACACAGATACGCAGTATTTT
TRBJ2-7 | TRBV6-2/TRBV6-3 | TRBD1 | many | CASSYSPGQGAEQYF | TGTGCCAGCAGTTACTCGCCGGGACAGGGGGCGGAGCAGTACTTC
TRBJ1-1 | TRBV19 | TRBD1 | NA | CASLTGQGFRPGEAFF | TGTGCCAGCCTCACGGGACAGGGTTTTCGCCCTGGTGAAGCTTTCTTT
TRBJ1-2 | TRBV7-9 | NA | NA | CASSFDRTPSGGYTF | TGTGCCAGCAGCTTTGACAGGACTCCTTCGGGGGGCTACACCTTC
TRBJ1-2 | TRBV6-6 | NA | many | CASSYSSVSANYGYTF | TGTGCCAGCAGTTACTCGTCAGTTTCAGCTAACTATGGCTACACCTTC
TRBJ2-5 | TRBV7-2 | NA | many | CASSFTGETQYF | TGTGCCAGCAGCTTTACAGGGGAGACCCAGTACTTC
TRBJ1-5 | TRBV28 | NA | few | CASTLGGEADQPQHF | TGTGCCAGCACCCTTGGTGGGGAAGCAGATCAGCCCCAGCATTTT
TRBJ1-6 | TRBV10-3 | NA | many | CAISVQGFGNSPLHF | TGTGCCATCAGTGTCCAGGGGTTCGGTAATTCACCCCTCCACTTT
TRBJ2-2 | TRBV20-1 | NA | NA | CSARRDMGGGGELFF | TGCAGTGCTCGCCGGGACATGGGGGGCGGCGGGGAGCTGTTTTTT
TRBJ1-2 | TRBV5-4 | NA | few | CASSLPTVEDYGYTF | TGTGCCAGCAGCTTACCGACAGTAGAGGATTATGGCTACACCTTC
TRBJ1-1 | TRBV12-3/TRBV12-4 | TRBD1 | NA | CASSRQGGRAFF | TGTGCCAGCAGTCGACAGGGCGGGCGAGCTTTCTTT
TRBJ2-1 | TRBV30 | NA | few | CAWEVTPPNNEQFF | TGTGCCTGGGAGGTGACACCTCCAAACAATGAGCAGTTCTTC
TRBJ2-2 | TRBV19 | TRBD2 | many | CASSRLLAGEAGELFF | TGTGCCAGTAGTAGATTACTAGCGGGAGAGGCCGGGGAGCTGTTTTTT
TRBJ2-4 | TRBV6-6 | TRBD2 | medium-sized | CACHTGTSGRLPGYIQYF | TGTGCCTGCCATACAGGGACTAGCGGGAGACTTCCGGGGTACATTCAGTACTTC
TRBJ2-2 | TRBV5-4 | TRBD2 | NA | CASSLAGGDTGELFF | TGTGCCAGCAGCTTGGCTGGGGGGGACACCGGGGAGCTGTTTTTT
TRBJ1-2 | TRBV27 | NA | many | CASRGGGSNYGYTF | TGTGCCAGCAGGGGGGGGGGCTCTAACTATGGCTACACCTTC
TRBJ1-2 | TRBV29-1 | NA | few | CSVSRGPTGGYTF | TGCAGCGTTTCGAGGGGACCGACGGGGGGCTACACCTTC
TRBJ2-1 | TRBV20-1 | TRBD2 | few | CSARGRTSGTNEQFF | TGCAGTGCTAGAGGGCGGACTAGCGGGACCAATGAGCAGTTCTTC
TRBJ2-7 | TRBV15 | TRBD1 | few | CATSSITGGYEQYF | TGTGCCACCAGCAGTATTACAGGGGGGTACGAGCAGTACTTC
TRBJ1-5 | TRBV20-1 | NA | few | CSASPPGWAQPQHF | TGCAGTGCTAGTCCTCCGGGGTGGGCTCAGCCCCAGCATTTT
TRBJ2-3 | TRBV6-2/TRBV6-3 | TRBD1 | many | CASTLWDRLTDTQYF | TGTGCCAGCACCCTGTGGGACAGGTTAACAGATACGCAGTATTTT
TRBJ2-7 | TRBV7-9 | NA | many | CASTQGGGEQYF | TGTGCCAGCACCCAGGGGGGCGGGGAGCAGTACTTC
TRBJ2-3 | TRBV19 | TRBD1 | many | CASSPDRGRSTQYF | TGTGCCAGTAGCCCGGACAGGGGGAGAAGTACGCAGTATTTT
TRBJ2-5 | TRBV12-3/TRBV12-4 | NA | NA | CASSLTSVPETQYF | TGTGCCAGCAGTTTGACTAGTGTTCCAGAGACCCAGTACTTC
TRBJ2-2 | TRBV7-2 | TRBD2 | medium-sized | CASSDGLAGGRRGELFF | TGTGCCAGCAGCGACGGACTAGCGGGGGGGCGACGCGGGGAGCTGTTTTTT
TRBJ2-5 | TRBV7-2 | TRBD1 | many | CASSFGTVETQYF | TGTGCCAGCAGCTTCGGGACAGTAGAGACCCAGTACTTC